The 17 T cell receptor beta chains in this list originate from one sample, sequenced in a study of T cell repertoires in ileal Crohn's disease. Profiled with immunoSEQ multiplex PCR; TCRdb holds only in-frame clones, not every one. The data show about 15,000 clones, 75% to 90% seen once. The sample consisted of ileal tissue. These receptors all come from an adult with Crohn's disease.

The chain recombines TRBV5-1 with TRBJ1-1, with D perhaps TRBD1 (5 bases). Germline loops: CDR1 SGHRS, CDR2 YFSETQ. CDR3 length: 13 amino acids. V was pared by 6 bases and J by 2 bases, with 11 bases between. This CDR3 reads CASKEGLNTEAFF. In DNA form, the CDR3 reads TGCGCCAGCAAGGAGGGGCTTAACACTGAAGCTTTCTTT.

V usage is TRBV19 and J usage is TRBJ2-2; D is ambiguous. The germline V gene encodes CDR1 LNHDA and CDR2 SQIVND (reference sequence). V was clipped by 0 bases and J by 2 bases, with 10 bases between them. The CDR3 loop spans 16 amino acids. The CDR3 DNA sequence: TGTGCCAGTAGTATAGATTCAGACACAAACACCGGGGAGCTGTTTTTT. Translation gives CASSIDSDTNTGELFF.

The chain joins TRBV4-3 to TRBJ1-1; TRBD1 aligns across 9 bases. V lost 0 bases, J lost 10 bases, and 6 bases stayed unmatched. CDR3 length: 14 amino acids. CDR1 is LGHNA and CDR2 is YSLEER in the germline V gene. CDR3: CASSQEAWTGAAFF. Here the CDR3 DNA reads TGCGCCAGCAGCCAAGAGGCGTGGACAGGGGCAGCTTTCTTT.

J is TRBJ2-3 and V is TRBV7-2; D is possibly TRBD2 (7 bases). The V gene lost 4 bases and the J gene lost 2 bases, with 10 bases spanning the gap. Germline V gives CDR1 SGHTA, CDR2 FQGNSA. The CDR3 length is 14 residues. CDR3 bases: TGTGCCAGCAGCTACGGGGGGCACACAGATACGCAGTATTTT. Residues: CASSYGGHTDTQYF.

The chain carries TRBV9 and TRBJ1-1; the D is unclear. This CDR3 contains 13 residues. Looked up from germline, CDR1 is SGDLS and CDR2 is YYNGEE. V gave up 3 bases and J gave up 1 base, with 7 bases separating them. The CDR3 region has the DNA TGTGCCAGCAGCGCGGGAGCGAACACTGAAGCTTTCTTT. Encoded protein: CASSAGANTEAFF.

The V gene is TRBV5-1, the J gene TRBJ1-4; 7 bases line up with TRBD1. The CDR3 has 13 residues. V lost 3 bases to trimming and J lost 7 bases; unmatched junction nucleotides: 3. The germline V gene has CDR1 SGHRS and CDR2 YFSETQ. The CDR3 region has the DNA TGCGCCAGCAGCTCCCAGGGGGGTGAAAAACTGTTTTTT. This encodes CASSSQGGEKLFF.

The chain employs TRBV10-3 and TRBJ2-1; 14 bases match TRBD2. The CDR3 consists of 14 residues. Germline CDR1 is ENHRY and CDR2 is SYGVKD. J gave up 13 bases and V 7 bases, and 9 bases lay outside the gene matches. The CDR3 is CAITPGTSGGGQFF. The DNA of the CDR3 is TGTGCCATCACTCCCGGGACTAGCGGGGGCGGTCAGTTCTTC.

The J gene is TRBJ1-2, the V gene TRBV18; 10 positions agree with TRBD1. With 4 bases clipped from V and 3 bases from J, the junction kept 2 bases outside the gene matches. CDR3 length: 14 residues. CDR1 is KGHSH, CDR2 LQKENI, per germline. CDR3 sequence (DNA): TGTGCCAGCTCACTCGGGACAGGGGACTATGGCTACACCTTC. It is translated as CASSLGTGDYGYTF.

CDR3 protein: CASSPQDSGAFF. The DNA for the CDR3 is TGTGCCAGCTCACCCCAGGACAGTGGGGCTTTCTTT. The J gene is TRBJ1-1, the V gene TRBV18; a possible D gene is TRBD1 (6 bases). V was shortened by 3 bases and J by 11 bases, with 13 bases between the two germline ends. The germline gives CDR1 KGHSH, CDR2 LQKENI. The CDR3 totals 12 residues.

The chain carries TRBV1 and TRBJ1-1; TRBD1 was called by the table and not checked on the DNA. TRBV1 is recorded as a pseudogene. There are 17 residues in the CDR3. CDR3 bases: TGCACCAGCAGCCACCCCGGGACAGGTGTTGGAGGAACTGAAGCTTTCTTT. It specifies CTSSHPGTGVGGTEAFF.

The CDR3 region is CASRDSLDQETQYF. The DNA for the CDR3 is TGTGCCAGCAGGGACTCCCTGGACCAAGAGACCCAGTACTTC. The rearrangement links TRBV6-5 to TRBJ2-5, with a possible D match to TRBD2 (5 bases). The V and J ends lost 6 bases and 0 bases respectively, with 11 bases between them. This CDR3 comprises 14 residues. In germline, CDR1 is MNHEY, CDR2 SVGAGI.

This chain links TRBV6-1 with TRBJ2-7; 12 bases map to TRBD1. CDR3 length: 15 residues. Germline V lookup: CDR1 MNHNS, CDR2 SASEGT. J gave up 0 bases and V 8 bases, and 5 bases lay outside the gene matches. CDR3 DNA: TGTGCCAGCCCAGGGACAGGGGGCAACTCCTACGAGCAGTACTTC. Its protein product is CASPGTGGNSYEQYF.

J is TRBJ2-3 and V is TRBV29-1, with D possibly TRBD1 on 5 matching bases. From germline, CDR1 is SQVTM and CDR2 ANQGSEA. CDR3 size: 13 residues. The germline V and J ends were trimmed by 0 bases and 5 bases, with 9 bases remaining between them. Here the CDR3 reads CSVEEGAVDTQYF. CDR3 in DNA: TGCAGCGTTGAAGAAGGGGCGGTAGATACGCAGTATTTT.

V gene TRBV30 combines with J gene TRBJ1-2; D perhaps matches TRBD1 (5 bases). Germline CDR1 and CDR2: GTSNPN and SVGIG (reference sequence). V lost 1 base, J lost 2 bases, and 8 bases lay in between. This CDR3 is built from 13 residues. Here the CDR3 DNA reads TGTGCCTGGAGTGGGGGGGACAACTATGGCTACACCTTC. It translates to CAWSGGDNYGYTF.

The rearrangement uses TRBV30 and TRBJ2-3, with TRBD2 matching 7 bases. The CDR3 covers 14 residues. J was trimmed by 3 bases and V by 4 bases; bases with no gene match: 7. Germline CDR1 GTSNPN, CDR2 SVGIG (reference sequence). CDR3 loop: CAWIPTSSTDTQYF. The CDR3 nucleotides are TGTGCCTGGATCCCGACTAGCAGTACAGATACGCAGTATTTT.

This chain joins TRBV7-6 and TRBJ2-7; TRBD2 is a possible D gene (5 bases). The V gene's germline CDR1 is SGHVS and CDR2 FNYEAQ. V lost 1 base, J lost 3 bases, and 7 bases lay in between. The CDR3 loop spans 13 amino acids. CDR3 in amino acids: CASSLGTYYEQYF. DNA of the CDR3: TGTGCCAGCAGCTTAGGGACTTACTACGAGCAGTACTTC.

The chain uses TRBV27 and TRBJ1-5; no firm D call. The V and J ends lost 3 bases and 0 bases respectively, with 3 bases between them. The CDR3 runs 13 residues. CDR1 and CDR2 from the germline V gene are MNHEY and SMNVEV (reference sequence). In nucleotides, the CDR3 is TGTGCCAGCAGTTTGAGTAGCAATCAGCCCCAGCATTTT. Translation gives CASSLSSNQPQHF.